This T cell receptor beta chain was recorded in a study of neoadjuvant anti-PD-1 for oral cavity cancer. The data were produced by immunoSEQ multiplex PCR, yet TCRdb's version contains in-frame clones alone and is incomplete. The data hold more than 13,000 clones, with around 74% observed a single time. Time point indicated: after neoadjuvant nivolumab, at surgical resection. No culture or expansion preceded analysis of these blood cells. This clone was seen a single time. Per the germline V gene, CDR1 is LNHDA and CDR2 is SQIVND (reference sequence). Trimming shortened V by 7 bases and J by 7 bases, and 17 bases separated the two germline ends. The CDR3 has 13 residues.

The starting material was PBMCs, obtained after nivolumab (anti-PD-1) treatment. The gene calls are TRBV19 and TRBJ2-7; D gene ambiguous. The origin of this receptor is a person aged 40 to 85 with oral cavity squamous cell carcinoma. The CDR3 nucleotides read TGTGCCAGTACCCCTGGCCCGTGGAAGGAGCAGTACTTC. Residues: CASTPGPWKEQYF.